This T cell receptor beta chain was identified during a study of T-cell reconstitution after alpha-beta-depleted transplantation in children. General study results and limits: Alpha-beta T cells present about two months after transplant were reported to originate from several hundred expanded graft clones.

This clonotype was counted ten times or more. The antigen is unknown. The CDR3 spans 16 residues. The germline V gene has CDR1 SNHLY and CDR2 FYNNEI. V was cut by 4 bases and J by 6 bases, with 18 bases left in between. This sample's TCRbeta library carried unique molecular identifier barcodes. From the PCR reads, TCRdb called clonotypes with MiXCR, one entry per CDR3 protein. Of about a million distinct CDR3 sequences detected, about 29% appear once; the ten largest clones hold roughly 27%. The rearrangement joins TRBV2 to TRBJ2-2, with a possible D match to TRBD1 (6 bases). The source is a boy under two years old who had a stem cell transplant for SCID, so the T cells may come from the graft donor. Material: PBMCs, mostly from graft donor cells, obtained 360 days after TCRalphabeta/CD19-depleted stem cell transplant. CDR3 bases: TGTGCCAGCAGTGCCCCAGGGGATGGAATGCCCGGGGAGCTGTTTTTT. Its translation is CASSAPGDGMPGELFF.